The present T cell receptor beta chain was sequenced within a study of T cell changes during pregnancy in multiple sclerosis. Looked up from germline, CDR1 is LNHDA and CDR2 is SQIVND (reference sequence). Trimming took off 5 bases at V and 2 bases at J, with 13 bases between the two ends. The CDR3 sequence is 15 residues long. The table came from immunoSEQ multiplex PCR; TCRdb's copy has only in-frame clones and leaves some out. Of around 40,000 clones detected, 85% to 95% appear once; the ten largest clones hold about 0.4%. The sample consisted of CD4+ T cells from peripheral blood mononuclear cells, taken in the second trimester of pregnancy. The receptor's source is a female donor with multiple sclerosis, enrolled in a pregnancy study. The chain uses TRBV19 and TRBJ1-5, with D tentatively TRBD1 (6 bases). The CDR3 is CASSDAPGGNQPQHF. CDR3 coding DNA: TGTGCCAGTAGTGACGCCCCAGGGGGCAATCAGCCCCAGCATTTT.